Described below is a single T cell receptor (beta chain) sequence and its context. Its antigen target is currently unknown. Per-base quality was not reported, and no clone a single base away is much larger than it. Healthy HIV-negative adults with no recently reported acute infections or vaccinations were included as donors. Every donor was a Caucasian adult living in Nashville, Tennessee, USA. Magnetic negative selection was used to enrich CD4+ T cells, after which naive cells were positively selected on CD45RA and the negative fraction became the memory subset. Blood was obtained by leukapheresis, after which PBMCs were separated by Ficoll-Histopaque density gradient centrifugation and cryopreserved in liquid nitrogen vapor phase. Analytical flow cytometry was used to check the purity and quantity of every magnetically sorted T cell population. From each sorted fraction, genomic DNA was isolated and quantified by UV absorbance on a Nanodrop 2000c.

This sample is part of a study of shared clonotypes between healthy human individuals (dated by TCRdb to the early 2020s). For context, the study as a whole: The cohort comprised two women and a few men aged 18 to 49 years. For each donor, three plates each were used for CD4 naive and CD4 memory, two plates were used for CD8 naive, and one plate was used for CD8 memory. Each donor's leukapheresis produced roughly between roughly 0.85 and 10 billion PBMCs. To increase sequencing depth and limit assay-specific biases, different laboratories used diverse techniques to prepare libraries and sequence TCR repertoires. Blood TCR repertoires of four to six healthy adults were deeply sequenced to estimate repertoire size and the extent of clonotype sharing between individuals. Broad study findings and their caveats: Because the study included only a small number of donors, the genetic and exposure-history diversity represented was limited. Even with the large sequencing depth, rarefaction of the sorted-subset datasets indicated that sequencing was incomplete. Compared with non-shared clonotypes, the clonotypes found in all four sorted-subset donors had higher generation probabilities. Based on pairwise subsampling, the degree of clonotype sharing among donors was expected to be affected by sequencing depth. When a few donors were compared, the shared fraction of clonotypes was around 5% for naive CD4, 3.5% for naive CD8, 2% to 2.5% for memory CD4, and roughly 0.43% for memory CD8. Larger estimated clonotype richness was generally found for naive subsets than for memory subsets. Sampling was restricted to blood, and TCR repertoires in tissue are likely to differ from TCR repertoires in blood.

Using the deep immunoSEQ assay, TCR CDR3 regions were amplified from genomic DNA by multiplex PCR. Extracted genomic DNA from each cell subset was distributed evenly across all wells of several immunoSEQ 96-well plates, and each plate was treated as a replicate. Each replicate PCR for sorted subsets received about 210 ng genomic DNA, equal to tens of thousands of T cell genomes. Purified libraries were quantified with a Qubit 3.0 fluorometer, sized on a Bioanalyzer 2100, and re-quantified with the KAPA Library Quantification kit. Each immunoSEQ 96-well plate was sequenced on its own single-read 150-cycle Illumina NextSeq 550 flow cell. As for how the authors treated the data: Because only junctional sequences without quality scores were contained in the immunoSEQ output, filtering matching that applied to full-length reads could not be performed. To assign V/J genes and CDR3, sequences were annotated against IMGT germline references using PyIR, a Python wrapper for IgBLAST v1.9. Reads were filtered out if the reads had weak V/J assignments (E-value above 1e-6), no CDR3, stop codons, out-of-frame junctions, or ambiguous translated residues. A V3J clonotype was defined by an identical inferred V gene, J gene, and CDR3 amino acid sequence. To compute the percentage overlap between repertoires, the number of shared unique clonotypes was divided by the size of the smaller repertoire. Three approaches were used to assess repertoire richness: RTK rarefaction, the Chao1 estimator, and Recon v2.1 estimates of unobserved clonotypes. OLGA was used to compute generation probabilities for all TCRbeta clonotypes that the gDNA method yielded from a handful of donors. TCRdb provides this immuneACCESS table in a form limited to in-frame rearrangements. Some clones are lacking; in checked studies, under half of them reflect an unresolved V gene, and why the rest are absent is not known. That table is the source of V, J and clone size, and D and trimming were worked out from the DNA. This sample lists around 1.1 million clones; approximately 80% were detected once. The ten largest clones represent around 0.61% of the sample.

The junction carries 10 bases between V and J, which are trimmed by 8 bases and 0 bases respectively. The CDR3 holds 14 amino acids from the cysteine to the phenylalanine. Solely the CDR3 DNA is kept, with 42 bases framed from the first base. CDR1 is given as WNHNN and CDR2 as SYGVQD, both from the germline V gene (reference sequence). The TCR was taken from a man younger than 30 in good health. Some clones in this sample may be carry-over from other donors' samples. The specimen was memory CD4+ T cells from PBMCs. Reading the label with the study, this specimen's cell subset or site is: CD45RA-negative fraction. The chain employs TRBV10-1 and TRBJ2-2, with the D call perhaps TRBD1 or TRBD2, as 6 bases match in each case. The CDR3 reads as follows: CASFGGANTGELFF. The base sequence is TGCGCCAGCTTCGGGGGCGCGAACACCGGGGAGCTGTTTTTT.